Given below is one TCR beta chain in context. Its antigen is unidentified. The sample is drawn from a study of neoadjuvant nivolumab and ipilimumab in lung cancer. As for the study in general: Patients got nivolumab 3 mg/kg on days 1, 15 and 29; combination added ipilimumab 1 mg/kg day 1.

General observations from the study: TCR receptors were sequenced in few samples.

Germline CDR1 and CDR2: SNHLY and FYNNEI. The CDR3 covers 14 residues. The ends were cut back, 3 bases at V and 0 bases at J, with 6 bases in the middle. The method was immunoSEQ multiplex PCR; TCRdb's version includes in-frame clones alone and lacks a portion of them. The table lists fewer than 40,000 clones, about nine tenths of them singletons. Sequences were derived from peripheral blood, sampled after neoadjuvant nivolumab, alone or with ipilimumab, at or shortly before surgery. This sequence originates from an adult with non-small cell lung cancer. The chain recombines TRBV2 with TRBJ1-3, with no clear D. CDR3 region: CASSDTSSGNTIYF. The CDR3 nucleotides are TGTGCCAGCAGTGACACTAGCTCTGGAAACACCATATATTTT.